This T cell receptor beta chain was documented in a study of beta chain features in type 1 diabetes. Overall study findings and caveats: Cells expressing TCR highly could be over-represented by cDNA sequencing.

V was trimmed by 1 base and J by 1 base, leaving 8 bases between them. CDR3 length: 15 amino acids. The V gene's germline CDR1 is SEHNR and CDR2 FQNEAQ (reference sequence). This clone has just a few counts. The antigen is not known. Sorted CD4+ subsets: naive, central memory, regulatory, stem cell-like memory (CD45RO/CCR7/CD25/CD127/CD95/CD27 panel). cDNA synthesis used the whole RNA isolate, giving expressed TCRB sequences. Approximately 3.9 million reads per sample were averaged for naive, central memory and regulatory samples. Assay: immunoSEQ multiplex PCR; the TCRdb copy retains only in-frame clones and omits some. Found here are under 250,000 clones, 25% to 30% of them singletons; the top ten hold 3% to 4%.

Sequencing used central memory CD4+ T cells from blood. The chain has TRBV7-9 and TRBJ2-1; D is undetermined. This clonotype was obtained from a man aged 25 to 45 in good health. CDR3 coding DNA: TGTGCCAGCAGCTTAGGACCTGCGTCCTACAATGAGCAGTTCTTC. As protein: CASSLGPASYNEQFF.